These 10 T cell receptor beta chains were all obtained from the same sample, sequenced in a study of T cells expressing NK-cell markers. TCRdb re-called the 5' RACE reads and gives one entry per CDR3 protein, without DNA. The listing contains around 550,000 distinct CDR3 sequences. The material sequenced was blood T cells: a sorted CD56 or NKG2C T cell subset, CD4+ or CD8+ T cells, or bulk PBMC T cells (not recorded which). These receptors originate from a man aged 18 to 29 in good health.

This chain uses TRBV9 with TRBJ2-3; TCRdb designates TRBD2, a call that cannot be tested without DNA. CDR3 length equals 13 residues. Germline V gene data show CDR1 as SGDLS and CDR2 as YYNGEE. CDR3 loop: CASSSGSSDTQYF.

This chain uses TRBV10-3 with TRBJ1-1; TCRdb's assignment of TRBD1 cannot be checked, as there is no DNA. Germline V gene lookup returns CDR1 ENHRY and CDR2 SYGVKD. The CDR3 totals 15 residues. CDR3 sequence reads: CAISPGTGSYTEAFF.

The V call is TRBV12-3 or TRBV12-4, the J call TRBJ2-5; TCRdb's D call, TRBD1, is unchecked because there is no DNA. The CDR3 extends over 15 amino acids. The chain's CDR3 is CASSGSAPGQETQYF.

This chain joins TRBV6-2 or TRBV6-3 and TRBJ2-1; TCRdb gives TRBD1 as the D gene, but with no DNA this cannot be confirmed. Looked up from germline, CDR1 is MNHEY and CDR2 is SVGEGT. This CDR3 region has 17 residues. The CDR3 protein is CASSPGPTGNSYNEQFF.

The rearrangement joins TRBV4-3 to TRBJ1-1. CDR3 length: 16 amino acids. Germline V gene sequence: CDR1 LGHNA, CDR2 YSLEER. CDR3 residues: CASSQDLSRAGTEAFF.

The chain is built from TRBV12-3 or TRBV12-4 and TRBJ2-7; the D gene TCRdb calls, TRBD1, cannot be checked with no DNA. This CDR3 comprises 14 residues. The CDR3 protein is CASSILGEIDEQYF.

V usage is TRBV11-3 and J usage is TRBJ1-1; the TCRdb D gene call, TRBD1, has no DNA to confirm it. The CDR3 loop spans 12 amino acids. CDR1 is SGHNT and CDR2 is YENEEA in the germline V gene. The CDR3 loop reads CASRSPGVEAFF.

The gene calls are TRBV4-1 and TRBJ2-5; TCRdb names TRBD1, which stays unverified in the absence of DNA. Germline assignment: CDR1 MGHRA and CDR2 YSYEKL. This CDR3 spans 14 amino acids. The CDR3 here is CASSQDRSGETQYF.

The V gene is TRBV27, the J gene TRBJ2-2; no DNA is available, so the TRBD2 call from TCRdb remains unchecked. The germline V gene encodes CDR1 MNHEY and CDR2 SMNVEV (reference sequence). The CDR3 is made up of 18 amino acids. The CDR3 sequence is CASLTFNHSGSGTGELFF.

The chain is built from TRBV20-1 and TRBJ2-3; TCRdb's D call, TRBD2, is unchecked because there is no DNA. CDR3 length: 15 amino acids. The germline V gene has CDR1 DFQATT and CDR2 SNEGSKA (reference sequence). Here the CDR3 reads CSAGGTSGKTDTQYF.